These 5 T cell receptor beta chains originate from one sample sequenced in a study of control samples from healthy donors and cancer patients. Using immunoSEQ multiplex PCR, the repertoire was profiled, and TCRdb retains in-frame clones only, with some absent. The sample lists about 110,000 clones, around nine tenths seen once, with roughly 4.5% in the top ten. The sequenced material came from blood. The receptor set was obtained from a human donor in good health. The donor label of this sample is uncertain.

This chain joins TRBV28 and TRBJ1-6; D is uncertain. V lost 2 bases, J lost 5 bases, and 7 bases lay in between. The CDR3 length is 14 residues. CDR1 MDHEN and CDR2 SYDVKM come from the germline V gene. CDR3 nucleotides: TGTGCCAGCAGTTTAACCGGTAATAATTCACCCCTCCACTTT. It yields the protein CASSLTGNNSPLHF.

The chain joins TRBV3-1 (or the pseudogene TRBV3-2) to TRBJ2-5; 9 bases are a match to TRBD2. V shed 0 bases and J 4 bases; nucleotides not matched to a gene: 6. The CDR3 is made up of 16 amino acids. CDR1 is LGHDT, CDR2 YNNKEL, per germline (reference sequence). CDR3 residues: CASSQDNAGGRETQYF. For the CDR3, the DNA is TGTGCCAGCAGCCAAGATAATGCGGGGGGGCGAGAGACCCAGTACTTC.

CDR3 bases: TGTGCCAGCAGTTCCCCTGGGAGCAGGGGAGAAGCTTTCTTT. It is translated as CASSSPGSRGEAFF. The rearrangement links TRBV6-5 to TRBJ1-1, with D perhaps TRBD1 (6 bases). Germline CDR1 is MNHEY and CDR2 is SVGAGI. The CDR3 runs 14 residues. The ends were cut back, 4 bases at V and 8 bases at J, with 17 bases in the middle.

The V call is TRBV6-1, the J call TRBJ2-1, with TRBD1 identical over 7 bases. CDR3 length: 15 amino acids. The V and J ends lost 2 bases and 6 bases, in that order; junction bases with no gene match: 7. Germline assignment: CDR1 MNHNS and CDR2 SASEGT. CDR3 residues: CASSESRTGRNEQFF. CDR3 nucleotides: TGTGCCAGCAGTGAATCCAGGACAGGTCGCAATGAGCAGTTCTTC.

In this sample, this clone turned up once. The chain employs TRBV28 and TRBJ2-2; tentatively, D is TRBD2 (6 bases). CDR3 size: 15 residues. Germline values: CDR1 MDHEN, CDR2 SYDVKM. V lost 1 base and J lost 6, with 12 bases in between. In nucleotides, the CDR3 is TGTGCCAGCAGTTTATTGGCGGCGGGGTCCGGGGAGCTGTTTTTT. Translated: CASSLLAAGSGELFF.